This T cell receptor (beta chain) was found in a study of spatial heterogeneity in lung cancer. At least ten counts were recorded for this clonotype. There are 17 residues in the CDR3. After removal of 3 bases from V and 0 bases from J, the junction contained 10 bases not matched to a gene. Germline CDR1 ENHRY, CDR2 SYGVKD. The time point was: sample taken at primary tumor resection. TCR cDNA molecules each carried a unique molecular identifier. Via MiXCR, TCRdb re-called the 5' RACE reads, giving one row per CDR3 protein. The sample consists of fewer than 40,000 distinct CDR3 sequences, around 7.2% of them appearing once.

The sequencing here drew on PBMCs, taken at surgery. The TCR was taken from a male donor with early-stage non-small cell lung cancer. The V gene is TRBV10-3, the J gene TRBJ1-1, with 7 positions matching TRBD1. The CDR3 coding sequence is TGTGCCATCAGTGACCACCAATCGACAGGGATGAACACTGAAGCTTTCTTT. Translating it yields CAISDHQSTGMNTEAFF.